Reported below is one T cell receptor (beta chain). The table lists this clone with a count of one. The clone's antigen remains unknown. Per-base qualities were not stored, and no clone one base away is much larger. The data were taken from a study of blood T cell repertoires in COVID-19 (dated by TCRdb to the early 2020s). Some background on the complete study: Samples from collaborators originated in the United States, Italy and Spain and spanned both the acute and convalescent phases of COVID-19. A de-identified subject ID, COVID-19 status, age in years and sex were almost always included in the sample metadata. The prospective study material was composed of cDNA or gDNA derived from T cells, B-cell-depleted T cells, or PBMCs. Samples came from the ongoing ImmuneRACE study (first 160 participants) plus 1,254 subjects from 6 global collaborators. HLA class I and class II types, where available, came from metadata supplied by the sample provider rather than from assay-based typing. The repertoires were made available in a free public database intended to serve as a resource for research on the immune response to SARS-CoV-2. Subjects who had been exposed to COVID-19, were actively infected with it, or had recovered from it provided the deeply sampled blood TCRbeta repertoires that made up the dataset. Here is what the overall study found, with its caveats: How much clinical and demographic metadata was included differed by source and by participant, and the metadata was provided uncurated.

TCRbeta CDR3 regions were amplified from genomic DNA using the immunoSEQ Assay, a bias-controlled multiplex PCR. Under the source paper's analysis protocol: Within the assay, amplification of reference gene primers was used to estimate how many nucleated cells each sample contained. Sequence reads were collapsed and filtered to measure the absolute abundance of every unique TCRbeta CDR3 rearrangement. Productive Simpson clonality was computed per sample as the square root of Simpson's diversity index over productive rearrangements. TCRdb holds this immuneACCESS table with in-frame rearrangements only. Some clones are missing; in checked studies, unresolved V genes explain under half, and the rest has no known cause. The DNA was the basis for D and trimming; V, J and clone size are from that table. The sample yields approximately 77,000 clones; 85% to 90% were counted once. The ten biggest clones cover 4% to 5.5% of the sample.

CDR1 and CDR2, per the germline V gene, are MDHEN and SYDVKM. Germline trimming amounts to 6 bases on V and 1 base on J, with 4 as the count of junction bases outside the gene matches. Reading from cysteine to phenylalanine, the CDR3 counts 15 amino acids. Only CDR3 DNA is held: 45 bases, read in frame from base 1. Collaborating institutions collected whole blood in K2EDTA tubes following their own protocols. For TCRbeta analysis, collaborator samples were shipped as frozen whole blood, as isolated PBMCs, or as DNA extracted from either sample type. Specimen: peripheral blood. This clonotype was sampled from a man aged 45-65 years with active COVID-19. Recombination linked TRBV28 to TRBJ2-1, and TRBD1 aligns with 9 junction nucleotides. CDR3 reads: CASRQQGASYNEQFF. The nucleotide sequence reads TGTGCCAGCAGACAACAGGGGGCTTCCTACAATGAGCAGTTCTTC.